This T cell receptor (beta chain) was observed in a study of T cell responses to AZD1222 COVID-19 vaccine (dated by TCRdb to the early 2020s). Background on the whole study: A total of about 240 trial participants underwent TCR sequencing, of whom nearly 210 received two doses of AZD1222 and about 26 received two doses of the MenACWY control vaccine. Enrollment into the trials was organized by age into subgroups of 18-55, 56-69 and 70-plus years, and those subgroups contained roughly 140, 27 and 60 TCR-sequenced participants, respectively.

What the authors observed across the whole study: Participants were mostly white British and included more females than males, and it was suggested by the authors that clonal diversity may have been underestimated. A significant rise in spike-specific TCR breadth and depth was observed after two AZD1222 doses relative to day 0 and relative to MenACWY recipients. The 56-69-year group was small, and its depth increase did not reach significance, likely because of low power. The whole spike protein was spanned by vaccine-associated CD4 TCRs, and dominant responses were seen in regions 160-218 and 743-854. Conclusions about previously exposed vaccinees were limited because only six or seven AZD1222 recipients were SARS-CoV-2 seropositive at baseline. Because no day 14 peak-response samples were available, repertoires were characterized only after the peak T cell response. Nearly half of unique spike-specific TCRs reportedly recognized epitopes outside regions mutated in the B.1.351 and B.1.1.7 variants.

The sample's time point label is to be understood as: about 28 days (+/-7) after the second vaccine dose. The treatment or condition label on this specimen signifies: meningococcal conjugate vaccine given as trial control. The vaccinee samples were drawn from two UK trials, COV001 and COV002, one of which was a single-blind randomized controlled phase 2/3 trial testing AZD1222 (ChAdOx1 nCoV-19) in healthy adults. For TCRbeta chain sequencing, PBMC samples were collected from trial participants at day 0 and at day 28 after the second dose. The CDR3 runs 16 amino acids, cysteine and phenylalanine included. Here the CDR3 DNA is all that survives: 48 bases in frame from base 1. At the junction V is shortened by 1 base and J by 4 bases; bases outside the gene matches: 7. CDR1 and CDR2 (LNHDA, SQIVND) derive from the germline V gene (reference sequence). The CDR3 regions of human TCRbeta chains were analyzed by immunosequencing. As for how the authors treated the data: Repertoire TCRs were checked for matches against a reference library of SARS-CoV-2-specific TCRs that had been generated using the MIRA antigen-specificity platform. Breadth meant the fraction of unique TCRs that were SARS-CoV-2-associated, whereas depth meant the fraction of total T cells that were SARS-CoV-2-associated. Using the MIRA data, each spike-specific TCR was mapped to the spike region that the TCR reacts to and placed in a CD4 or CD8 class. Log10-transformed breadth and depth values were compared by one-way ANOVA with Sidak's multiple comparisons tests. This immuneACCESS table, as held by TCRdb, lists in-frame sequences with V and J called but not all clones. Of the missing ones, under half trace to an unresolved V gene in checked studies; the others have no known cause. The DNA gave D and trimming, while V, J and clone size come from that table. The sample records about 180,000 clones, over 85% of which are singletons. Under 1.1% of the sample rests with the top ten.

Concerning this clone itself: This clone's antigen is unknown. There are no base qualities to consult, and no much larger clone falls within one base.

The rearranged segments are TRBV19 and TRBJ1-1; TRBD1 lines up with 9 middle nucleotides. The sequenced sample was peripheral blood, obtained 28 days after the second dose of the MenACWY control vaccine. The TCR originated in an adult who received the MenACWY meningococcal vaccine as a control. The CDR3 sequence is CASSIVADRGSTEAFF. The bases are TGTGCCAGTAGTATAGTAGCGGACAGGGGCAGCACTGAAGCTTTCTTT.